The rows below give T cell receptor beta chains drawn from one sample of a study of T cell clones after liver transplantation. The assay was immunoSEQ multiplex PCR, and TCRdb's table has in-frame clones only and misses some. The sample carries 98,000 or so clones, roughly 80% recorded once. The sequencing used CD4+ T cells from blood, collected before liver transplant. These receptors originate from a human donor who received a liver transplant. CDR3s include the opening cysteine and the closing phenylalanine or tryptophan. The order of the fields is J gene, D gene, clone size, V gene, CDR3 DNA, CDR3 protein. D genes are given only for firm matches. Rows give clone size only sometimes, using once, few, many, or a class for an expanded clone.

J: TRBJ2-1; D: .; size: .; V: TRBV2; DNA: TGTGCCAGCAATCTAGTTGGGGCCATGGCCAATGAGCAGTTCTTC; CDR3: CASNLVGAMANEQFF
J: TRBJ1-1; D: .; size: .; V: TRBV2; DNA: TGTGCCAGCAGTGAGGGGGTTAACAGCCACGTCAACACTGAAGCTTTCTTT; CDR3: CASSEGVNSHVNTEAFF
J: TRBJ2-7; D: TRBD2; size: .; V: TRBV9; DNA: TGTGCCAGCAGCCCTGTCCCCGGGGGGATATTGGACGAGCAGTACTTC; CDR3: CASSPVPGGILDEQYF
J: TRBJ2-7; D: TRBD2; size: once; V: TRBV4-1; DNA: TGCGCCAGCAGCCAAGATCCCGGGGGGAGAGTGTACGAGCAGTACTTC; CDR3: CASSQDPGGRVYEQYF
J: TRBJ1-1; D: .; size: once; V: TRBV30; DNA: TGTGCCTGTCCTAAGAGGACCCGGGACACTGAAGCTTTCTTT; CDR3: CACPKRTRDTEAFF
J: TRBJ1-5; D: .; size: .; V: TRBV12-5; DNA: TGTGCTAGTGGTTATGAGAGCAATCAGCCCCAGCATTTT; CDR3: CASGYESNQPQHF
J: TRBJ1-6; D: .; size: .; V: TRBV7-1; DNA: TGTGCCAGCAGCTCGTGGGAGTGGAACCGATTCTTGGGAGAGAGAGCACGTAATAATTCACCCCTCCACTTT; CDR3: CASSSWEWNRFLGERARNNSPLHF
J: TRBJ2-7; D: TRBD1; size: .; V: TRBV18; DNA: TGTGCCAGCTCACCCGGACAGGCCGTCTCCTACGAGCAGTACTTC; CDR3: CASSPGQAVSYEQYF
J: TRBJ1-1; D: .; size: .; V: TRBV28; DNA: TGTGCCAGCAGTTTGGGAAACACTGAAGCTTTCTTT; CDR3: CASSLGNTEAFF
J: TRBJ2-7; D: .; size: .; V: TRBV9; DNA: TGTGCCAGCAGCGTAGACGGCTCCTACTCCTACGAGCAGTACTTC; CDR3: CASSVDGSYSYEQYF
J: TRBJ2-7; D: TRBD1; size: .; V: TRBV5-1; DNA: TGCGCCAGCAGCGAACCAACAGGGGGCTACTACGAGCAGTACTTC; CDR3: CASSEPTGGYYEQYF
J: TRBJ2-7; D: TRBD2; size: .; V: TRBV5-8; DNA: TGTGCCAGCAGCTGGCGCCCCGGGACTAGATCCTACGAGCAGTACTTC; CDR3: CASSWRPGTRSYEQYF
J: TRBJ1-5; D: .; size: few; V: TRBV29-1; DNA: TGCAGCGTCAAGGCAGGGGATCAGCCCCAGCATTTT; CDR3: CSVKAGDQPQHF
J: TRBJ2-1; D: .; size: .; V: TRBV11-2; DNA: TGTGTCAGCAGCTTAGTCGGCCCGGAGCAGTTCTTC; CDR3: CVSSLVGPEQFF
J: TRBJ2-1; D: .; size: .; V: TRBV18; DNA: TGTGCCAGCTCACCAACTATCGACAATGAGCAGTTCTTC; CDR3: CASSPTIDNEQFF
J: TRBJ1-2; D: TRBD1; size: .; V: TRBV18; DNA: TGTGCCAGCTCACCAGGGGACAGGGGCCATGGCTACACCTTC; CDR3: CASSPGDRGHGYTF
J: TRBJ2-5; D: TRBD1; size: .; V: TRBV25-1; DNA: TGTGCCAGCAGTGCCAGGGACAGGGTACTAGAGACCCAGTACTTC; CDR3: CASSARDRVLETQYF
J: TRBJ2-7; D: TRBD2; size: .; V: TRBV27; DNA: TGTGCCAGCAGTCCGCCGCCTAGCGGGAGCACCTACGAGCAGTACTTC; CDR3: CASSPPPSGSTYEQYF
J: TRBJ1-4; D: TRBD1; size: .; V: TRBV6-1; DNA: TGTGCCAGCAGTTGGAAGGGGGCCACTAATGAAAAACTGTTTTTT; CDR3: CASSWKGATNEKLFF
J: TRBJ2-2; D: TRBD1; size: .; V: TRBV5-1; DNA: TGCGCCAGCGAGTTGACAGGGGCCACCGGGGAGCTGTTTTTT; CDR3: CASELTGATGELFF
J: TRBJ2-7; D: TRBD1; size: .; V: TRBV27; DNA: TGTGCCAGCAGTTTAAAAGGGACAGGGTCCTACGAGCAGTACTTC; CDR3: CASSLKGTGSYEQYF
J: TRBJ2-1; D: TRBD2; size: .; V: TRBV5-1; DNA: TGCGCCAGCAGCTTGCGGGGGGGAGCAACAAATGAGCAGTTCTTC; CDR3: CASSLRGGATNEQFF
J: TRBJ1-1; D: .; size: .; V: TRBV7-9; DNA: TGTGCCAGCAGTCCTCAGGGAGGCAGCACTGAAGCTTTCTTT; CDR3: CASSPQGGSTEAFF
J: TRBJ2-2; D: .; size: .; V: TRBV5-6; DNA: TGTGCCAGCAGCTTGCGAGCAGGGGATGGCACCGGGGAGCTGTTTTTT; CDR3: CASSLRAGDGTGELFF
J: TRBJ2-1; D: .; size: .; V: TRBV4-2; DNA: TGTGCCAGCAGCCAAGAGGGCAGTGACAATGAGCAGTTCTTC; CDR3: CASSQEGSDNEQFF
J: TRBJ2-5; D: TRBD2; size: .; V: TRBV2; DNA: TGTGCCAGCAAGGAGGGCGGGGGGGCTCTGGAGACCCAGTACTTC; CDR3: CASKEGGGALETQYF
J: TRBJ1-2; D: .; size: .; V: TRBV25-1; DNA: TGTGCCAGCAGTCACCAGACAGGATACGGCTACACCTTC; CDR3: CASSHQTGYGYTF
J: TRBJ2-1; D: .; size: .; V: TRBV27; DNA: TGTGCCAGCAGTACGATCGTAAGGGGGTCCTACAATGAGCAGTTCTTC; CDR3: CASSTIVRGSYNEQFF
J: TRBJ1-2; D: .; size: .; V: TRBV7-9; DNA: TGTGCCAGCAGCCCCGGGGAATTC; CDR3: CASSPGEF
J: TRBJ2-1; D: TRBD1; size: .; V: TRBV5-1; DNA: TGCGCCAGCAGCTTGGCCGGGGCGAATCGACAGGGGAAGAATGAGCAGTTCTTC; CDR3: CASSLAGANRQGKNEQFF
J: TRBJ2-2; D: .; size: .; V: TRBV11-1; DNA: TGTGCCAGCAGCCAAGGAAGGGGCACCGGGGAGCTGTTTTTT; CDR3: CASSQGRGTGELFF
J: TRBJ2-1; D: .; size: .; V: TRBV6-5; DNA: TGTGCCATCAGTGGCCAGGGGAGATTAAGCAATGAGCAGTTCTTC; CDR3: CAISGQGRLSNEQFF
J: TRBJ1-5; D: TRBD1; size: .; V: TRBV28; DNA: TGTGCCAGCAGTCCGACAGGGAGCCGCAATCAGCCCCAGCATTTT; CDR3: CASSPTGSRNQPQHF
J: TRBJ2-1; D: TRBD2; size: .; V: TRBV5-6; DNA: TGTGCCAGCAGCATACCTACTAGCGGCCTTTCTAGCAATGAGCAGTTCTTC; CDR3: CASSIPTSGLSSNEQFF
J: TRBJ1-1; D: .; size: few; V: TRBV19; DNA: TGTGCCAGTAGTACCCAATGGGGAGGATTTTCGAACACTGAAGCTTTCTTT; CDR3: CASSTQWGGFSNTEAFF